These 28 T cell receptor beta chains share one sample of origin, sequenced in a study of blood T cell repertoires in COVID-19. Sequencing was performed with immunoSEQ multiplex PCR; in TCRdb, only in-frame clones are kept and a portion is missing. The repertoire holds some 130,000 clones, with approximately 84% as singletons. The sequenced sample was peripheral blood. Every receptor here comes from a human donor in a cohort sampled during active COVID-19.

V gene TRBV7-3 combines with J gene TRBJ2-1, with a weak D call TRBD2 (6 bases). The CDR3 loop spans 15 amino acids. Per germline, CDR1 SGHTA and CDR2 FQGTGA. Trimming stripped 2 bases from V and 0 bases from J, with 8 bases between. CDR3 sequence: CASSLRGSSYNEQFF. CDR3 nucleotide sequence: TGTGCCAGCAGCTTACGGGGGAGCTCCTACAATGAGCAGTTCTTC.

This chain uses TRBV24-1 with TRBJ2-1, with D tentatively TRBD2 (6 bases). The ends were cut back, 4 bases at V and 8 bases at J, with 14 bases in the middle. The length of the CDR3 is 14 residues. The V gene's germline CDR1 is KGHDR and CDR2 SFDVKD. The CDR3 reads CATSDPGVRDEQFF. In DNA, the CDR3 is TGTGCCACCAGTGACCCGGGAGTGAGGGATGAGCAGTTCTTC.

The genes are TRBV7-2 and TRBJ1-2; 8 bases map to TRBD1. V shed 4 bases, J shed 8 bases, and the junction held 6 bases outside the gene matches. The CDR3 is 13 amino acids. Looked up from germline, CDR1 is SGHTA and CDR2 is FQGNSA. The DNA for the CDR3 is TGTGCCAGCAGCTCCACGGACAGGGACGGCTACACCTTC. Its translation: CASSSTDRDGYTF.

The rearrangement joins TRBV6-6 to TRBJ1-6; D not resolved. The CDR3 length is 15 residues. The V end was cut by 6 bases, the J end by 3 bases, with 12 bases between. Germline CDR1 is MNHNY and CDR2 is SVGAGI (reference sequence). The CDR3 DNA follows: TGTGCCAGCAGGAACGGCGCGGTCTATAATTCACCCCTCCACTTT. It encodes CASRNGAVYNSPLHF.

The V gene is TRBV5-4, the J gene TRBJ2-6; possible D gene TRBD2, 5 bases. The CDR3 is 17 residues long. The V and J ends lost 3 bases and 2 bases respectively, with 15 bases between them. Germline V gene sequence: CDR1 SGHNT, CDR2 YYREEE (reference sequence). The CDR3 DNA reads TGTGCCAGCAGCTCCCCCCCGGGATTGGCTGGGGCCAACGTCCTGACTTTC. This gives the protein CASSSPPGLAGANVLTF.

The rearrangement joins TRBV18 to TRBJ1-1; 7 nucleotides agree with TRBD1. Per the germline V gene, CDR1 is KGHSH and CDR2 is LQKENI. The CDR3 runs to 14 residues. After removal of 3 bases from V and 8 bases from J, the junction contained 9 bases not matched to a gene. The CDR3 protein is CASSPMLQGTEAFF. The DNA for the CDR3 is TGTGCCAGCTCACCGATGCTACAGGGGACCGAAGCTTTCTTT.

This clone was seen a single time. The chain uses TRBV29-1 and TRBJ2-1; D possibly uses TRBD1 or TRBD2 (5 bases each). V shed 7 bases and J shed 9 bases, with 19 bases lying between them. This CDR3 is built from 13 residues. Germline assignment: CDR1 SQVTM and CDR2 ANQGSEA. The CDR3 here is CSGGGQTTIEQFF. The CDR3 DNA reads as TGCAGCGGGGGCGGTCAGACTACAATTGAGCAGTTCTTC.

CDR3 residues: CASSFRNYGYTF. As DNA, the CDR3 is TGTGCCAGCAGTTTCCGGAACTATGGCTACACCTTC. V gene TRBV12-3 or TRBV12-4 combines with J gene TRBJ1-2, with D unresolved. Trimming took off 3 bases at V and 2 bases at J, with 4 bases between the two ends. CDR3 length: 12 amino acids.

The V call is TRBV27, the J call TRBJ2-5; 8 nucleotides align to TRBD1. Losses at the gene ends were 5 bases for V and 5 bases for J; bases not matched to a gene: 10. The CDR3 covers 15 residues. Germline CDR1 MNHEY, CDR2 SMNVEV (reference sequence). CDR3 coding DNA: TGTGCCAGCAGTCAGAGTTCAGGGGGCTTTGAGACCCAGTACTTC. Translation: CASSQSSGGFETQYF.

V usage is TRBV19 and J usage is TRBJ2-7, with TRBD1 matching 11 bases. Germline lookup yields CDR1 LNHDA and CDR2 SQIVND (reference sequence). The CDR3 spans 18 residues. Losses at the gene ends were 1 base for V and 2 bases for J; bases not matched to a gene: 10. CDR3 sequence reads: CASSIGGQGARFPYEQYF. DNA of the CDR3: TGTGCCAGTAGTATAGGTGGACAGGGGGCGAGGTTCCCCTACGAGCAGTACTTC.

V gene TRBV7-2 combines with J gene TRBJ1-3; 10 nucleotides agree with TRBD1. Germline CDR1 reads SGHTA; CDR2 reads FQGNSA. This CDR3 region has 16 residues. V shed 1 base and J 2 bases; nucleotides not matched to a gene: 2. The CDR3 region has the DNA TGTGCCAGCAGCTTAGGGGACAGGGGAACTGGAAACACCATATATTTT. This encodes CASSLGDRGTGNTIYF.

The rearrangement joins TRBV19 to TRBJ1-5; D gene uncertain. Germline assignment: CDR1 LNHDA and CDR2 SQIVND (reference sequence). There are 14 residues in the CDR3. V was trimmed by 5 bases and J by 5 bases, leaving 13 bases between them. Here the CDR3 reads CASSLGVVYQPQHF. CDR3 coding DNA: TGTGCCAGTAGTCTGGGAGTGGTGTATCAGCCCCAGCATTTT. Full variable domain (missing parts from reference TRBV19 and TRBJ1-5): DGGITQSPKYLFRKEGQNVTLSCEQNLNHDAMYWYRQDPGQGLRLIYYSQIVNDFQKGDIAEGYSVSREKKESFPLTVTSAQKNPTAFYLCASSLGVVYQPQHFGDGTRLSIL.

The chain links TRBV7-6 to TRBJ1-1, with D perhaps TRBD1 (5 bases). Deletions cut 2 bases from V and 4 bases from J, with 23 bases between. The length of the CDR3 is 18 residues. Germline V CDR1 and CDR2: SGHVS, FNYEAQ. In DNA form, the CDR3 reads TGTGCCAGCAGCTTAAACTCGGCAACGGGTCGGGGGTCCACTGAAGCTTTCTTT. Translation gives CASSLNSATGRGSTEAFF.

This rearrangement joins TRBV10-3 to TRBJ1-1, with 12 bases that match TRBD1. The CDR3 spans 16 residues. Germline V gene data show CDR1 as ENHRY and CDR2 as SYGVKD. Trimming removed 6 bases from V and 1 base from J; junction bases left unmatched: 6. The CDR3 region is CAIRSGTGGGNTEAFF. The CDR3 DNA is TGTGCCATCAGATCAGGGACAGGGGGCGGGAACACTGAAGCTTTCTTT.

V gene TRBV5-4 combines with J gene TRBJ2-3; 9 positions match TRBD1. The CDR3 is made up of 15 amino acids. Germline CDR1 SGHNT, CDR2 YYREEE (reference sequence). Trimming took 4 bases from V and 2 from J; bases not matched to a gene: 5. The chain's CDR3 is CASSRRTGVTDTQYF. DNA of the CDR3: TGTGCCAGCAGCCGAAGGACAGGGGTCACAGATACGCAGTATTTT.

CDR3 region: CASSYLGQSSGANVLTF. The CDR3 nucleotides read TGTGCCAGCAGTTATTTGGGACAGTCCTCTGGGGCCAACGTCCTGACTTTC. The chain links TRBV6-2 or TRBV6-3 to TRBJ2-6; 7 bases agree with TRBD1. The length of the CDR3 is 17 residues. Germline CDR1 reads MNHEY; CDR2 reads SVGEGT. Trimming at V came to 3 bases and at J to 0 bases, leaving 5 bases not matched to a gene.

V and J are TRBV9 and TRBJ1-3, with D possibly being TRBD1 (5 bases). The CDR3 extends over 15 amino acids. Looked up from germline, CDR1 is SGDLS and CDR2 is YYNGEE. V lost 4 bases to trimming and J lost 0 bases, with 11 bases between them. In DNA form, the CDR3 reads TGTGCCAGCAGCACGACAGTGGGCTCTGGAAACACCATATATTTT. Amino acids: CASSTTVGSGNTIYF.

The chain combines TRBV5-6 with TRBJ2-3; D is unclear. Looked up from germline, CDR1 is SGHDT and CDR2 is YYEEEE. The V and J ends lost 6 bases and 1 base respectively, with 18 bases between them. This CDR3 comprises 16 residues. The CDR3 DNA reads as TGTGCCAGCACCCCTAGGCCTGTAGGCGGCACAGATACGCAGTATTTT. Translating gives CASTPRPVGGTDTQYF.

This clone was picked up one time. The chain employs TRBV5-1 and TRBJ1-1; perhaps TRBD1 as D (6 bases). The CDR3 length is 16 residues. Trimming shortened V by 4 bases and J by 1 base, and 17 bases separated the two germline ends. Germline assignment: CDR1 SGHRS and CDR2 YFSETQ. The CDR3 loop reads CASSRGTGGWNTEAFF. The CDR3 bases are TGCGCCAGCAGCCGGGGAACGGGGGGCTGGAACACTGAAGCTTTCTTT.

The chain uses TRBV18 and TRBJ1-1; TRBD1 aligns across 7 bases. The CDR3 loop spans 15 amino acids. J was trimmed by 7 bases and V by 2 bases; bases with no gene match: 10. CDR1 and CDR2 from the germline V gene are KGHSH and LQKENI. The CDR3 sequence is CASSPSSLQGFEAFF. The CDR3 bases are TGTGCCAGCTCACCATCGAGCCTACAGGGGTTTGAAGCTTTCTTT. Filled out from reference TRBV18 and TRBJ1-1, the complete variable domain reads NAGVMQNPRHLVRRRGQEARLRCSPMKGHSHVYWYRQLPEEGLKFMVYLQKENIIDESGMPKERFSAEFPKEGPSILRIQQVVRGDSAAYFCASSPSSLQGFEAFFGQGTRLTVV.

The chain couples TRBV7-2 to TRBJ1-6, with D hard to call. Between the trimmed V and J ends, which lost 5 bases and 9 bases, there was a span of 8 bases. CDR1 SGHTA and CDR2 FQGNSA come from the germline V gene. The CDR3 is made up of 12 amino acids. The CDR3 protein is CASSPGFSPLHF. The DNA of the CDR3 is TGTGCCAGCAGCCCAGGTTTTTCACCCCTCCACTTT.

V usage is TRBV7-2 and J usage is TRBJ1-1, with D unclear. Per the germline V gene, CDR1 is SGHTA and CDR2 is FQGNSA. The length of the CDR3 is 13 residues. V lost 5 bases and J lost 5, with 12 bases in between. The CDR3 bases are TGTGCCAGCAGCCCCGGCCCGGGGACTGAAGCTTTCTTT. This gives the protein CASSPGPGTEAFF.

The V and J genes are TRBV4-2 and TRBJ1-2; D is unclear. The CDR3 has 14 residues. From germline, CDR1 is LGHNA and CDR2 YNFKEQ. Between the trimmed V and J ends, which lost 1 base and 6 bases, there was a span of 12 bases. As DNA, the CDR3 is TGTGCCAGCAGCCAAGGGGAGGACGTGGATGGCTACACCTTC. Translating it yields CASSQGEDVDGYTF.

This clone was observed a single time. The CDR3 region is CASSFGQTISGANVLTF. CDR3 coding DNA: TGTGCCAGCAGCTTTGGACAGACCATCTCTGGGGCCAACGTCCTGACTTTC. The V and J genes are TRBV11-2 and TRBJ2-6; D might be TRBD1 (6 bases). Germline V gene sequence: CDR1 SGHAT, CDR2 FQNNGV. The CDR3 is 17 residues long. V was cut by 3 bases and J by 0 bases, with 12 bases left in between.

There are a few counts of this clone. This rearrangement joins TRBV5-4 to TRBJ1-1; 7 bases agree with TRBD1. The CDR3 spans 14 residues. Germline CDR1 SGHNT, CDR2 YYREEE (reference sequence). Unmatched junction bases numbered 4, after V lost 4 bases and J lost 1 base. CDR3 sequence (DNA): TGTGCCAGCAGCCCACAGGGGAGGAACACTGAAGCTTTCTTT. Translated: CASSPQGRNTEAFF. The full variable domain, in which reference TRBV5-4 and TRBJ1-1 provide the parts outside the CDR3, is ETGVTQSPTHLIKTRGQQVTLRCSSQSGHNTVSWYQQALGQGPQFIFQYYREEENGRGNFPPRFSGLQFPNYSSELNVNALELDDSALYLCASSPQGRNTEAFFGQGTRLTVV.

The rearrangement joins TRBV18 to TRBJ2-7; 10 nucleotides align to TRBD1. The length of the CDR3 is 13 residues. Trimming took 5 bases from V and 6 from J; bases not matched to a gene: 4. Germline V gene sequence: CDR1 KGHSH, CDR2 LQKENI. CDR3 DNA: TGTGCCAGCTCAGCCGGGACAGGGGCCGAGCAGTACGTC. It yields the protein CASSAGTGAEQYV.

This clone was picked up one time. The CDR3 loop reads CASSLLGGVEQYF. CDR3 coding DNA: TGTGCCAGCAGCTTGTTGGGGGGGGTCGAGCAGTACTTC. The V call is TRBV5-6, the J call TRBJ2-7, with TRBD2 matching over 7 bases. CDR3 length equals 13 residues. V lost 1 base to trimming and J lost 6 bases; unmatched junction nucleotides: 4. Germline CDR1 and CDR2: SGHDT and YYEEEE.

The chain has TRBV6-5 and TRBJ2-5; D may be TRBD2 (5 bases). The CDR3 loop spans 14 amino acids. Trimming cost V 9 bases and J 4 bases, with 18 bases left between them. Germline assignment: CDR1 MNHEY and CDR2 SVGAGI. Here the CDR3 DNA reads TGTGCCAGTAGGAGCGGCGGCCTCGGAGAGACCCAGTACTTC. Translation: CASRSGGLGETQYF.